Below are 16 T cell receptor beta chains sequenced from a single sample in a study of OX40 agonist ivuxolimab in advanced cancers. Some clones are missing from TCRdb's copy, which holds only in-frame ones; the method was immunoSEQ multiplex PCR. The sample lists under 70,000 clones; approximately 86% were seen once. The sample here was CD4+ or CD8+ T cells sorted from blood, taken in a trial of the OX40 agonist ivuxolimab. The receptors come from an adult with an advanced solid tumor such as melanoma, head and neck, liver or kidney cancer.

The chain couples TRBV28 to TRBJ2-3; the match to TRBD1 covers 7 bases. The CDR3 has 16 amino acids. Germline CDR1 and CDR2: MDHEN and SYDVKM. V shed 10 bases and J 0 bases; nucleotides not matched to a gene: 13. The CDR3 coding sequence is TGTGCCACCAATGAACCGGGACAGAGTAGCACAGATACGCAGTATTTT. Translating gives CATNEPGQSSTDTQYF.

The rearrangement joins TRBV29-1 to TRBJ2-5, with D unresolved. Trimming took off 6 bases at V and 5 bases at J, with 7 bases between the two ends. This CDR3 region has 10 residues. In germline, CDR1 is SQVTM, CDR2 ANQGSEA. The CDR3: CSVKGETQYF. CDR3 in DNA: TGCAGCGTAAAAGGGGAGACCCAGTACTTC.

The chain recombines TRBV2 with TRBJ1-2, with 8 bases that match TRBD1. The ends lost 2 bases at V and 1 base at J; junction bases unmatched: 6. Germline CDR1 is SNHLY and CDR2 is FYNNEI. The CDR3 spans 16 residues. CDR3 protein: CASSEITGGGNYGYTF. As DNA, the CDR3 is TGTGCCAGCAGTGAAATAACAGGGGGAGGTAACTATGGCTACACCTTC.

This chain uses TRBV5-6 with TRBJ2-7, with D possibly being TRBD2 (5 bases). CDR3 length equals 13 residues. Germline loops: CDR1 SGHDT, CDR2 YYEEEE. V gave up 4 bases and J gave up 4 bases, with 12 bases separating them. CDR3 amino acids: CASSPMGSYEQYF. The CDR3 DNA sequence: TGTGCCAGCAGCCCTATGGGGAGTTACGAGCAGTACTTC.

The chain carries TRBV9 and TRBJ1-5, with 8 bases lining up with TRBD1. The CDR3 contains 14 residues. The germline CDR1 and CDR2 sequences are SGDLS and YYNGEE. The J segment lost 0 bases and the V segment lost 7 bases, leaving 3 bases of the junction unmatched. In DNA form, the CDR3 reads TGTGCCAGCGGGACAGGAATTAGCAATCAGCCCCAGCATTTT. It translates to CASGTGISNQPQHF.

The gene calls are TRBV14 and TRBJ2-1; D remains unclear. Trimming removed 4 bases at V and 6 bases at J, with 10 bases between. CDR1 is SGHDN and CDR2 is FVKESK in the germline V gene. The CDR3 extends over 13 amino acids. For the CDR3, the DNA is TGTGCCAGCAGCCCTGGCCGAGCCAATGAGCAGTTCTTC. It translates to CASSPGRANEQFF.

The gene calls are TRBV7-9 and TRBJ2-2, with 9 bases aligning to TRBD1. Per germline, CDR1 SEHNR and CDR2 FQNEAQ (reference sequence). The length of the CDR3 is 16 residues. V lost 4 bases and J lost 1; bases outside the gene matches: 4. The CDR3 loop reads CASSSGDRVNTGELFF. The CDR3 region has the DNA TGTGCCAGCAGCTCCGGGGACAGGGTGAACACCGGGGAGCTGTTTTTT.

This rearrangement joins TRBV14 to TRBJ1-2; D ambiguous. CDR3 size: 13 residues. V was clipped by 1 base and J by 1 base, with 4 bases between them. CDR1 is SGHDN and CDR2 is FVKESK in the germline V gene. CDR3 coding DNA: TGTGCCAGCAGCCAAGGGTTTAACTATGGCTACACCTTC. It specifies CASSQGFNYGYTF.

CDR3 sequence reads: CASSGQVYEQYF. CDR3 coding DNA: TGTGCCAGCAGTGGACAGGTCTACGAGCAGTACTTC. The V call is TRBV2, the J call TRBJ2-7; possibly TRBD1 for D (6 bases). CDR1 is SNHLY and CDR2 is FYNNEI in the germline V gene. Trimming pared 4 bases from V and 3 bases from J, leaving 7 bases between. CDR3 length: 12 amino acids.

This chain uses TRBV13 with TRBJ2-2; either TRBD1 or TRBD2 may fit D (5 bases each). This CDR3 region has 16 residues. Trimming cost V 4 bases and J 4 bases, with 16 bases left between them. Germline values: CDR1 PRHDT, CDR2 FYEKMQ (reference sequence). The CDR3 DNA is TGTGCCAGCAGCTCGCCTCCGGGACCAATCACCGGGGAGCTGTTTTTT. Its translation is CASSSPPGPITGELFF.

In this sample, this clone turned up once. The V and J genes are TRBV5-6 and TRBJ2-2, with 10 bases aligning to TRBD1. J gave up 7 bases and V 4 bases, and 13 bases lay outside the gene matches. Germline V gene lookup returns CDR1 SGHDT and CDR2 YYEEEE. This CDR3 has 17 amino acids. CDR3: CASSDRDRGFEGGELFF. The CDR3 region has the DNA TGTGCCAGCAGCGACCGGGACAGGGGCTTTGAGGGCGGGGAGCTGTTTTTT.

The chain carries TRBV4-1 and TRBJ2-5; no clear D gene. The CDR3 runs to 14 residues. The germline CDR1 and CDR2 sequences are MGHRA and YSYEKL. The V end was cut by 1 base, the J end by 5 bases, with 11 bases between. The chain's CDR3 is CASSQGSALETQYF. In DNA form, the CDR3 reads TGCGCCAGCAGCCAAGGGTCTGCCCTGGAGACCCAGTACTTC.

This chain joins TRBV27 and TRBJ1-1, with unresolved D. The CDR3 has 14 residues. The ends were cut back, 3 bases at V and 5 bases at J, with 13 bases in the middle. From germline, CDR1 is MNHEY and CDR2 SMNVEV (reference sequence). The CDR3 protein is CASSFSGRGTEAFF. In nucleotides, the CDR3 is TGTGCCAGCAGTTTTTCGGGGAGAGGGACTGAAGCTTTCTTT.

V is TRBV4-1 and J is TRBJ1-1, with TRBD1 matching over 7 bases. After removal of 6 bases from V and 3 bases from J, the junction contained 10 bases not matched to a gene. The CDR3 extends over 15 amino acids. Looked up from germline, CDR1 is MGHRA and CDR2 is YSYEKL. CDR3 residues: CASSPLYQGDTEAFF. The CDR3 nucleotides are TGCGCCAGCAGTCCGCTTTACCAGGGGGACACTGAAGCTTTCTTT.

The chain combines TRBV5-6 with TRBJ2-4, with unresolved D. The CDR3 runs to 15 residues. In germline, CDR1 is SGHDT, CDR2 YYEEEE. Trimming stripped 0 bases from V and 7 bases from J, with 14 bases between. CDR3 protein: CASSLVGKGANIQYF. In DNA form, the CDR3 reads TGTGCCAGCAGCTTGGTGGGGAAGGGTGCGAACATTCAGTACTTC.

The chain uses TRBV13 and TRBJ1-2; tentatively, D is TRBD1 (5 bases). The CDR3 sequence is 13 residues long. Between the trimmed V and J ends, which lost 7 bases and 2 bases, there was a span of 11 bases. Germline assignment: CDR1 PRHDT and CDR2 FYEKMQ (reference sequence). CDR3 region: CASTQGRNYGYTF. The CDR3 bases are TGTGCCAGCACCCAGGGTCGAAACTATGGCTACACCTTC. Supplemented by reference TRBV13 and TRBJ1-2, the full variable domain reads AAGVIQSPRHLIKEKRETATLKCYPIPRHDTVYWYQQGPGQDPQFLISFYEKMQSDKGSIPDRFSAQQFSDYHSELNMSSLELGDSALYFCASTQGRNYGYTFGSGTRLTVV.